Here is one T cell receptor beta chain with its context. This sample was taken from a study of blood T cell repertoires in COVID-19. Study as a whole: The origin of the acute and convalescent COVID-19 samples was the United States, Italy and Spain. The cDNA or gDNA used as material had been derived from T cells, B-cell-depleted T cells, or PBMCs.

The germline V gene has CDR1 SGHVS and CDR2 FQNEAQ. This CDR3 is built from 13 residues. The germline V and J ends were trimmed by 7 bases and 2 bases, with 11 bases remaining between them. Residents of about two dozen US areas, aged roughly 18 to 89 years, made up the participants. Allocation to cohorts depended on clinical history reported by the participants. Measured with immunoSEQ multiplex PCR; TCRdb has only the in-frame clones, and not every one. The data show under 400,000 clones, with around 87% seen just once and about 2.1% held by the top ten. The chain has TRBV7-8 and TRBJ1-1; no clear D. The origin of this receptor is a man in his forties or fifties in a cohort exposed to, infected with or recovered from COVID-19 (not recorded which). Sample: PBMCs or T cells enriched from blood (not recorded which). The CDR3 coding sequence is TGTGCCAGCACCTCCGGGGTAAACACTGAAGCTTTCTTT. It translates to CASTSGVNTEAFF.